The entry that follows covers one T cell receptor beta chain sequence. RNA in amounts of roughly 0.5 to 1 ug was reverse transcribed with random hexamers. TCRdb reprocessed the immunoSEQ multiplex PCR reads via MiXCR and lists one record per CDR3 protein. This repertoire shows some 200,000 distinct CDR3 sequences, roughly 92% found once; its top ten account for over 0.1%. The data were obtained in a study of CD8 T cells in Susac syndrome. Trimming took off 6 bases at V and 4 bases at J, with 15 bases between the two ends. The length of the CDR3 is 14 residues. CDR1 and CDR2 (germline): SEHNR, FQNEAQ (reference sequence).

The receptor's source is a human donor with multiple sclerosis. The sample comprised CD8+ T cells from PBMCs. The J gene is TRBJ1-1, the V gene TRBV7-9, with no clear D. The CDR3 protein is CASSNPFVGTEAFF. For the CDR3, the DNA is TGTGCCAGCAGTAACCCGTTCGTAGGCACTGAAGCTTTCTTT.